Below, 30 T cell receptor beta chains from the same sample are listed, as sequenced in a study of T cell changes during pregnancy in multiple sclerosis (dated by TCRdb to between 2018 and 2020). Receptors were amplified or captured by the immunoSEQ multiplex PCR assay. Here the immuneACCESS table is served through TCRdb, limited to in-frame sequences with V and J called. Missing clones are a known gap in these copies; in checked studies unresolved V genes cover under half, and the rest lacks a known reason. The sample yields approximately 69,000 clones; around nine tenths were counted once. Over 2% of the sample comes from the top ten. The sequencing used peripheral blood, collected in the second trimester of pregnancy. The source is a female donor in good health, enrolled as a control in a pregnancy study.

The chain links TRBV7-3 to TRBJ1-4; D gene unclear. Germline V lookup: CDR1 SGHTA, CDR2 FQGTGA. The V gene lost 5 bases and the J gene lost 6 bases, with 13 bases spanning the gap. The CDR3 runs 14 residues. This CDR3 reads CASSQVGWDEKLFF. The CDR3 region has the DNA TGTGCCAGCAGCCAGGTTGGTTGGGATGAAAAACTGTTTTTT.

The chain joins TRBV2 to TRBJ2-5; possible D gene TRBD2, 5 bases. The germline gives CDR1 SNHLY, CDR2 FYNNEI. The CDR3 runs 11 residues. With 8 bases removed from V and 7 bases from J, the gap between germline ends came to 11 bases. The CDR3 here is CASLDRGTQYF. The CDR3 nucleotides read TGTGCCAGCCTTGATCGGGGGACCCAGTACTTC.

This chain uses TRBV6-6 with TRBJ2-1; TRBD2 matches at 11 bases. J lost 7 bases, V lost 6 bases, and 8 bases had no gene match. The CDR3 totals 15 residues. Per the germline V gene, CDR1 is MNHNY and CDR2 is SVGAGI (reference sequence). The DNA of the CDR3 is TGTGCCAGCAGGGGATTAGCGGGGGGGCGGAATGAGCAGTTCTTC. Translated, it gives CASRGLAGGRNEQFF.

The rearrangement uses TRBV19 and TRBJ1-6; 9 nucleotides match TRBD1. V dropped 10 bases and J dropped 3; count of bases not matched to a gene: 10. This CDR3 is 16 amino acids long. CDR1 and CDR2 from the germline V gene are LNHDA and SQIVND (reference sequence). The CDR3 spells CATRPGQGVYNSPLHF. CDR3 nucleotide sequence: TGTGCCACCCGACCGGGACAGGGTGTCTATAATTCACCCCTCCACTTT.

The sample holds one count of this clone. The CDR3 spells CASSSEGANYGYTF. The CDR3 bases are TGCGCCAGCAGCAGCGAAGGGGCCAACTATGGCTACACCTTC. The gene calls are TRBV5-1 and TRBJ1-2; D is perhaps TRBD1 (5 bases). Germline V gene lookup returns CDR1 SGHRS and CDR2 YFSETQ. V lost 4 bases to trimming and J lost 2 bases, with 12 bases between them. The CDR3 length is 14 residues.

The chain links TRBV27 to TRBJ1-5; D remains ambiguous. The CDR3 consists of 17 residues. Germline values: CDR1 MNHEY, CDR2 SMNVEV (reference sequence). The V gene lost 5 bases and the J gene lost 3 bases, with 20 bases spanning the gap. Written as DNA, the CDR3 is TGTGCCAGCAGTCCACGACGGACTAACCCGGACAATCAGCCCCAGCATTTT. Protein product: CASSPRRTNPDNQPQHF.

This chain connects TRBV5-5 to TRBJ1-4; D is possibly TRBD1 (5 bases). Germline V gene data show CDR1 as SGHKS and CDR2 as YYEKEE (reference sequence). Trimming left V 6 bases short and J 5 bases short, with 26 bases between. The length of the CDR3 is 18 residues. The CDR3 sequence is CASNKGFIGLSRNEKLFF. The CDR3 region has the DNA TGTGCCAGCAATAAGGGGTTCATCGGCTTGTCTCGAAATGAAAAACTGTTTTTT.

J is TRBJ1-6 and V is TRBV6-4; 7 bases agree with TRBD1. CDR1 is MRHNA and CDR2 is SNTAGT in the germline V gene. Trimming removed 0 bases from V and 11 bases from J; junction bases left unmatched: 4. This CDR3 region has 14 residues. The CDR3 bases are TGTGCCAGCAGTGACTCAGAGACAGGGACACCCCTCCACTTT. This encodes CASSDSETGTPLHF.

CDR3 sequence (DNA): TGTGCCAGCAGCCAAGATTGGGGCAGGTTCAACACTGAAGCTTTCTTT. The encoded protein is CASSQDWGRFNTEAFF. The genes are TRBV14 and TRBJ1-1, with D perhaps matching TRBD1 (5 bases). Trimming removed 0 bases at V and 2 bases at J, with 13 bases between. This CDR3 is 16 amino acids long. Germline V gene data show CDR1 as SGHDN and CDR2 as FVKESK. Full variable domain (missing parts from reference TRBV14 and TRBJ1-1): EAGVTQFPSHSVIEKGQTVTLRCDPISGHDNLYWYRRVMGKEIKFLLHFVKESKQDESGMPNNRFLAERTGGTYSTLKVQPAELEDSGVYFCASSQDWGRFNTEAFFGQGTRLTVV.

The rearrangement uses TRBV4-3 and TRBJ1-6, with 8 positions matching TRBD1. V lost 1 base, J lost 4 bases, and 9 bases stayed unmatched. This CDR3 is 18 amino acids long. Per the germline V gene, CDR1 is LGHNA and CDR2 is YSLEER. The chain's CDR3 is CASSQGPGQDLYNSPLHF. CDR3 nucleotide sequence: TGCGCCAGCAGCCAAGGCCCGGGACAGGACCTATATAATTCACCCCTCCACTTT.

This clone was seen just once. The CDR3 nucleotides are TGTGCCAGCTCACCGAGTAACGGACAGCGGGAGGGCTACACCTTC. Translation gives CASSPSNGQREGYTF. This rearrangement joins TRBV18 to TRBJ1-2; D might be TRBD1 (6 bases). CDR1 is KGHSH, CDR2 LQKENI, per germline. The V and J ends lost 3 bases and 8 bases respectively, with 19 bases between them. The CDR3 extends over 15 amino acids. The complete variable domain, with remaining parts taken from reference TRBV18 and TRBJ1-2, reads NAGVMQNPRHLVRRRGQEARLRCSPMKGHSHVYWYRQLPEEGLKFMVYLQKENIIDESGMPKERFSAEFPKEGPSILRIQQVVRGDSAAYFCASSPSNGQREGYTFGSGTRLTVV.

This clone occurred a few times. This rearrangement joins TRBV2 to TRBJ2-7, with D perhaps TRBD2 (5 bases). The V gene lost 7 bases and the J gene lost 0 bases, with 10 bases spanning the gap. There are 13 residues in the CDR3. Germline CDR1 reads SNHLY; CDR2 reads FYNNEI. The CDR3 region is CASKTTASYEQYF. The CDR3 DNA is TGTGCCAGCAAGACTACCGCCTCCTACGAGCAGTACTTC.

Written as DNA, the CDR3 is TGTGCCAGCAGCAAGCAGGGAAATGACATCGATGAGCAGTTCTTC. The encoded protein is CASSKQGNDIDEQFF. This chain joins TRBV7-9 and TRBJ2-1, with a possible D match to TRBD1 (5 bases). The germline gives CDR1 SEHNR, CDR2 FQNEAQ (reference sequence). There are 15 residues in the CDR3. The ends were cut back, 5 bases at V and 8 bases at J, with 19 bases in the middle. Full variable domain (outside the CDR3, taken from reference TRBV7-9 and TRBJ2-1): DTGVSQNPRHKITKRGQNVTFRCDPISEHNRLYWYRQTLGQGPEFLTYFQNEAQLEKSRLLSDRFSAERPKGSFSTLEIQRTEQGDSAMYLCASSKQGNDIDEQFFGPGTRLTVL.

The chain joins TRBV4-3 to TRBJ2-7; 7 bases agree with TRBD1. The CDR3 is made up of 15 amino acids. CDR1 is LGHNA and CDR2 is YSLEER in the germline V gene. V was pared by 3 bases and J by 2 bases, with 7 bases of the junction left unmatched. The CDR3 sequence: CASSQRDSRAYEQYF. The CDR3 DNA reads as TGCGCCAGCAGCCAGAGGGACAGCCGGGCCTACGAGCAGTACTTC.

This clone appeared once. V and J are TRBV7-2 and TRBJ2-7; D ambiguous. CDR1 is SGHTA, CDR2 FQGNSA, per germline. Trimming left V 3 bases short and J 0 bases short, with 3 bases between. The CDR3 runs to 12 residues. CDR3 protein: CASSFSSYEQYF. CDR3 nucleotide sequence: TGTGCCAGCAGCTTTAGCTCCTACGAGCAGTACTTC. The variable domain in full, with the rest retrieved from reference TRBV7-2 and TRBJ2-7, is GAGVSQSPSNKVTEKGKDVELRCDPISGHTALYWYRQSLGQGLEFLIYFQGNSAPDKSGLPSDRFSAERTGGSVSTLTIQRTQQEDSAVYLCASSFSSYEQYFGPGTRLTVT.

The chain recombines TRBV6-5 with TRBJ1-1, with 7 nucleotides matching TRBD1. Per the germline V gene, CDR1 is MNHEY and CDR2 is SVGAGI. The CDR3 sequence is 14 residues long. J was trimmed by 5 bases and V by 6 bases; bases with no gene match: 9. CDR3 coding DNA: TGTGCCAGCAGCCGGGACAGCTCTGGTACTGAAGCTTTCTTT. Its protein product is CASSRDSSGTEAFF.

The chain is built from TRBV6-5 and TRBJ2-7, with D possibly being TRBD1 (7 bases). This CDR3 has 15 residues. The germline V and J ends were trimmed by 7 bases and 3 bases, with 19 bases remaining between them. Germline V gives CDR1 MNHEY, CDR2 SVGAGI. In nucleotides, the CDR3 is TGTGCCAGCATGTCTGAGGGGGCCGGGGGCTACGAGCAGTACTTC. Protein sequence: CASMSEGAGGYEQYF.

This clone was found a few times. The rearrangement links TRBV10-3 to TRBJ1-1; D uncertain. Germline assignment: CDR1 ENHRY and CDR2 SYGVKD. This CDR3 contains 15 residues. V dropped 2 bases and J dropped 0 bases, with 10 bases sitting between them. Here the CDR3 reads CAISEGQIMNTEAFF. CDR3 in DNA: TGTGCCATCAGTGAGGGTCAGATCATGAACACTGAAGCTTTCTTT.

The rearrangement uses TRBV7-2 and TRBJ2-1; D might be TRBD1 (6 bases). CDR1 and CDR2 (germline): SGHTA, FQGNSA. V lost 5 bases, J lost 12 bases, and 11 bases lay in between. There are 11 residues in the CDR3. The CDR3 is CASSPNRVQFF. The CDR3 region has the DNA TGTGCCAGCAGCCCAAACAGGGTGCAGTTCTTC.

The rearrangement joins TRBV18 to TRBJ1-2; D is possibly TRBD1 (6 bases). This CDR3 is 17 amino acids long. Trimming removed 2 bases at V and 5 bases at J, with 21 bases between. From germline, CDR1 is KGHSH and CDR2 LQKENI. In nucleotides, the CDR3 is TGTGCCAGCTCACCAAGTTCGGACAGCCAATACCTATATGGCTACACCTTC. This gives the protein CASSPSSDSQYLYGYTF. Full variable domain (remainder filled in from reference TRBV18 and TRBJ1-2): NAGVMQNPRHLVRRRGQEARLRCSPMKGHSHVYWYRQLPEEGLKFMVYLQKENIIDESGMPKERFSAEFPKEGPSILRIQQVVRGDSAAYFCASSPSSDSQYLYGYTFGSGTRLTVV.

This chain links TRBV7-9 with TRBJ1-5; D may be TRBD1 (6 bases). The CDR3 runs to 16 residues. Germline V gene lookup returns CDR1 SEHNR and CDR2 FQNEAQ (reference sequence). The V end lost 4 bases, the J end lost 3 bases, and 16 bases lay between the germline ends. CDR3 amino acids: CASSSTGIWTNQPQHF. The CDR3 region has the DNA TGTGCCAGCAGCTCTACAGGGATTTGGACCAATCAGCCCCAGCATTTT.

This chain uses TRBV7-3 with TRBJ1-2, with 7 bases matching TRBD1. This CDR3 spans 14 amino acids. Germline V gives CDR1 SGHTA, CDR2 FQGTGA. With V trimmed by 5 bases and J by 4 bases, 7 bases remained unmatched. The CDR3 sequence: CASSLDRQAYGYTF. Here the CDR3 DNA reads TGTGCCAGCAGCCTGGACAGGCAGGCCTATGGCTACACCTTC.

This chain joins TRBV2 and TRBJ1-2, with D possibly being TRBD1 (5 bases). CDR3 length: 13 amino acids. V dropped 3 bases and J dropped 4 bases, with 9 bases sitting between them. In germline, CDR1 is SNHLY, CDR2 FYNNEI. The CDR3 DNA follows: TGTGCCAGCAGTGAGCGCAGGGTCTATGGCTACACCTTC. It encodes CASSERRVYGYTF. Drawing the rest from reference TRBV2 and TRBJ1-2, the complete variable domain is EPEVTQTPSHQVTQMGQEVILRCVPISNHLYFYWYRQILGQKVEFLVSFYNNEISEKSEIFDDQFSVERPDGSNFTLKIRSTKLEDSAMYFCASSERRVYGYTFGSGTRLTVV.

V and J are TRBV7-9 and TRBJ2-3; no clear D gene. This CDR3 has 13 residues. From germline, CDR1 is SEHNR and CDR2 FQNEAQ (reference sequence). V gave up 2 bases and J gave up 4 bases, with 7 bases separating them. For the CDR3, the DNA is TGTGCCAGCAGCTTAAGCGTCTCAGATACGCAGTATTTT. This translates into CASSLSVSDTQYF.

The chain employs TRBV29-1 and TRBJ2-3, with D possibly being TRBD1 (5 bases). Trimming shortened V by 3 bases and J by 6 bases, and 10 bases separated the two germline ends. The CDR3 totals 12 residues. Germline CDR1 reads SQVTM; CDR2 reads ANQGSEA. CDR3 amino acids: CSVDEQDDTQYF. DNA for the CDR3: TGCAGCGTTGACGAACAGGACGATACGCAGTATTTT.

The V call is TRBV2, the J call TRBJ2-7, with 7 positions matching TRBD2. The V gene end was trimmed by 10 bases and the J gene end by 0 bases; junction bases not matched to a gene: 9. The germline CDR1 and CDR2 sequences are SNHLY and FYNNEI. This CDR3 region has 14 residues. The CDR3 nucleotides read TGTGCCACCAGGATGGGGGGGACCTCCTACGAGCAGTACTTC. Its protein is CATRMGGTSYEQYF.

The rearrangement links TRBV30 to TRBJ1-4; TRBD1 matches 8 bases. V trimming: 6 bases; J trimming: 3 bases; junction bases outside the gene matches: 3. The CDR3 has 13 amino acids. Germline V gene data show CDR1 as GTSNPN and CDR2 as SVGIG (reference sequence). The CDR3: CACTGQANEKLFF. CDR3 nucleotide sequence: TGTGCCTGTACGGGACAGGCTAATGAAAAACTGTTTTTT.

This sequence joins TRBV9 and TRBJ1-2; perhaps TRBD1 as D (5 bases). CDR3 length: 13 amino acids. Germline CDR1 and CDR2: SGDLS and YYNGEE. Trimming left V 0 bases short and J 8 bases short, with 11 bases between. CDR3 residues: CASSVEGRVGYTF. The DNA for the CDR3 is TGTGCCAGCAGCGTAGAAGGCAGGGTCGGCTACACCTTC.

With respect to this clone: Within the sample, other DNA sequences also encode this same CDR3. The chain combines TRBV27 with TRBJ1-6; D is perhaps TRBD1 (6 bases). Germline lookup yields CDR1 MNHEY and CDR2 SMNVEV (reference sequence). Deletions cut 3 bases from V and 5 bases from J, with 8 bases between. The CDR3 contains 14 residues. DNA of the CDR3: TGTGCCAGCAGTTTCAGGGGACATAATTCACCCCTCCACTTT. It specifies CASSFRGHNSPLHF.

This clone was found once. The chain employs TRBV7-9 and TRBJ1-1, with TRBD1 as a possible D gene (5 bases). Germline-derived CDR1 and CDR2 are SEHNR and FQNEAQ (reference sequence). V lost 4 bases and J lost 7, with 22 bases in between. CDR3 length: 16 amino acids. The CDR3 coding sequence is TGTGCCAGCAGCTGGGGGGAAGGGGCCGAGCGAGGTGAAGCTTTCTTT. This translates into CASSWGEGAERGEAFF.